This entry is about one TCR beta chain. Its antigen is unidentified. A much larger clone differs by one base, so this may be a read error. The entry originates in a study of T cells in Graves' hyperthyroidism and ophthalmopathy. It was uncontrolled infection, other autoimmune disease, pregnancy or lactation that excluded patients. Study findings and constraints: Classification by a 13 V-J model distinguished ophthalmopathy from stable hyperthyroidism. Ophthalmopathy, which appeared later, was predicted by the model a median about 6 months before onset.

The CDR3 covers 13 residues. Trimming shortened V by 3 bases and J by 5 bases, and 8 bases separated the two germline ends. Germline CDR1 is SGHTA and CDR2 is FQGNSA. RNA transcripts provided the source from which TCR beta CDR3 regions were amplified. Researchers ran a first-round RT-PCR on the TCR CDR3 using the HTBI primer set. One entry per CDR3 protein results from TCRdb running MiXCR on the multiplex PCR reads. This table has about 640,000 distinct CDR3 sequences, 20% appearing once. Sequencing was done on a sample of blood. This chain links TRBV7-2 with TRBJ2-1, with D perhaps matching TRBD1 (6 bases). The sequence was collected from a man aged 30 to 45 with Graves' ophthalmopathy. Written as DNA, the CDR3 is TGTGCCAGCAGCTTTAACAGGGACAATGAGCAGTTCTTC. Protein sequence: CASSFNRDNEQFF.